The 26 T cell receptor beta chains given below trace back to one sample, sequenced in a study of blood T cell repertoires in COVID-19. Sequencing was performed with immunoSEQ multiplex PCR; in TCRdb, only in-frame clones are kept and a portion is missing. The repertoire holds a few hundred thousand clones, with about four fifths as singletons. The sequenced sample was peripheral blood. Receptors were obtained from a woman in her late teens or twenties with acute or convalescent COVID-19.

The chain recombines TRBV18 with TRBJ1-2; 10 bases align to TRBD1. CDR3 size: 15 residues. With 3 bases clipped from V and 9 bases from J, the junction kept 10 bases outside the gene matches. The germline V gene encodes CDR1 KGHSH and CDR2 LQKENI. The CDR3: CASSPTITTGGSYTF. In DNA form, the CDR3 reads TGTGCCAGCTCACCCACGATTACGACAGGGGGCAGCTACACCTTC. Variable domain in full (rest from reference TRBV18 and TRBJ1-2): NAGVMQNPRHLVRRRGQEARLRCSPMKGHSHVYWYRQLPEEGLKFMVYLQKENIIDESGMPKERFSAEFPKEGPSILRIQQVVRGDSAAYFCASSPTITTGGSYTFGSGTRLTVV.

The V call is TRBV10-1, the J call TRBJ2-4; maybe TRBD2 (5 bases). The germline V gene encodes CDR1 WNHNN and CDR2 SYGVQD (reference sequence). Trimming stripped 3 bases from V and 0 bases from J, with 9 bases between. CDR3 length equals 15 residues. The CDR3 DNA follows: TGCGCCAGCAGTGATGGAGGAGTAGCCAAAAACATTCAGTACTTC. This codes for CASSDGGVAKNIQYF.

Here the CDR3 DNA reads TGCGCCAGCAGCCAAGAGGCGGGCGGAATCGCGGTGGCGAACACCGGGGAGCTGTTTTTT. This codes for CASSQEAGGIAVANTGELFF. V is TRBV4-1 and J is TRBJ2-2; TRBD2 is a possible D gene (5 bases). The V end lost 0 bases, the J end lost 0 bases, and 20 bases lay between the germline ends. Germline values: CDR1 MGHRA, CDR2 YSYEKL. The CDR3 consists of 20 residues.

The V and J genes are TRBV7-2 and TRBJ1-2; D is uncertain. Germline lookup yields CDR1 SGHTA and CDR2 FQGNSA. CDR3 size: 11 residues. Trimming cost V 5 bases and J 4 bases, with 5 bases left between them. CDR3 amino acids: CASSAVYGYTF. For the CDR3, the DNA is TGTGCCAGCAGCGCGGTCTATGGCTACACCTTC. The full variable domain, completed using reference TRBV7-2 and TRBJ1-2, is GAGVSQSPSNKVTEKGKDVELRCDPISGHTALYWYRQSLGQGLEFLIYFQGNSAPDKSGLPSDRFSAERTGGSVSTLTIQRTQQEDSAVYLCASSAVYGYTFGSGTRLTVV.

This rearrangement joins TRBV6-2 or TRBV6-3 to TRBJ2-1, with TRBD2 identical over 11 bases. This CDR3 has 20 amino acids. The germline gives CDR1 MNHEY, CDR2 SVGEGT. After removal of 0 bases from V and 5 bases from J, the junction contained 15 bases not matched to a gene. Here the CDR3 DNA reads TGTGCCAGCAGTTACTCGGAGGTGATAGCGGGAGGGGCTTCCGACAATGAGCAGTTCTTC. Protein product: CASSYSEVIAGGASDNEQFF.

This rearrangement joins TRBV5-4 to TRBJ1-1, with TRBD1 matching over 7 bases. Unmatched junction bases numbered 17, after V lost 4 bases and J lost 5 bases. The CDR3 consists of 17 residues. Looked up from germline, CDR1 is SGHNT and CDR2 is YYREEE (reference sequence). CDR3 nucleotides: TGTGCCAGCAGCCTGGGGGGACAGAAATATGAACATACTGAAGCTTTCTTT. This codes for CASSLGGQKYEHTEAFF.

This clone was picked up many times. V is TRBV6-1 and J is TRBJ1-2; possibly TRBD1 for D (6 bases). CDR1 and CDR2 (germline): MNHNS, SASEGT. The CDR3 length is 15 residues. The V gene lost 2 bases and the J gene lost 8 bases, with 18 bases spanning the gap. This chain's CDR3 is CASSEISRGLGGYTF. The CDR3 region has the DNA TGTGCCAGCAGTGAAATAAGCAGGGGATTGGGGGGCTACACCTTC.

The rearrangement links TRBV28 to TRBJ1-2, with D hard to call. Germline assignment: CDR1 MDHEN and CDR2 SYDVKM. The CDR3 sequence is 13 residues long. The V gene lost 5 bases and the J gene lost 3 bases, with 10 bases spanning the gap. The CDR3 coding sequence is TGTGCCAGCAGTCCCCCGTTCTACTATGGCTACACCTTC. Protein sequence: CASSPPFYYGYTF.

The chain carries TRBV6-5 and TRBJ2-7, with 9 bases matching TRBD2. CDR3 length: 15 amino acids. The V gene's germline CDR1 is MNHEY and CDR2 SVGAGI. Trimming cost V 3 bases and J 3 bases; bases outside gene matches: 6. This chain's CDR3 is CASSYIASGDYEQYF. The CDR3 DNA is TGTGCCAGCAGTTATATTGCTAGCGGGGACTACGAGCAGTACTTC.

This chain connects TRBV4-3 to TRBJ2-5, with D perhaps matching TRBD2 (5 bases). CDR1 and CDR2 (germline): LGHNA, YSLEER. This CDR3 has 13 residues. Trimming removed 4 bases from V and 2 bases from J, with 8 bases in between. The CDR3 DNA reads TGCGCCAGCAGCCTCTGGGAGCAAGAGACCCAGTACTTC. It codes for CASSLWEQETQYF.

The gene calls are TRBV7-9 and TRBJ2-1; 8 nucleotides match TRBD1. This CDR3 comprises 13 residues. Germline V gene lookup returns CDR1 SEHNR and CDR2 FQNEAQ (reference sequence). Germline trimming cut 2 bases from V and 14 bases from J; bases unmatched to any gene: 8. DNA for the CDR3: TGTGCCAGCAGCTTAAGGGCGGGACAGGCCAAGTTCTTC. It yields the protein CASSLRAGQAKFF.

The chain links TRBV11-2 to TRBJ2-5; TRBD2 might be the D (6 bases). V lost 1 base, J lost 5 bases, and 14 bases lay in between. Germline CDR1 is SGHAT and CDR2 is FQNNGV. The CDR3 contains 15 residues. This CDR3 reads CASSLAEGRWETQYF. In DNA form, the CDR3 reads TGTGCCAGCAGCTTAGCGGAGGGGCGGTGGGAGACCCAGTACTTC. The full variable domain, with the rest looked up from reference TRBV11-2 and TRBJ2-5, is EAGVAQSPRYKIIEKRQSVAFWCNPISGHATLYWYQQILGQGPKLLIQFQNNGVVDDSQLPKDRFSAERLKGVDSTLKIQPAKLEDSAVYLCASSLAEGRWETQYFGPGTRLLVL.

The chain recombines TRBV27 with TRBJ2-3, with TRBD2 matching over 10 bases. The CDR3 spans 16 residues. Germline V gene sequence: CDR1 MNHEY, CDR2 SMNVEV (reference sequence). The junction had 9 bases not matched to a gene; V was cut back by 6 bases and J by 3 bases. CDR3 DNA sequence: TGTGCCAGCAGCCCTGATCTAGCGGGAGTGACAGATACGCAGTATTTT. This translates into CASSPDLAGVTDTQYF.

The CDR3, as DNA: TGCAGCGTTGGGTTGGGGCTAGCGGGAATCGGCTCCTACAATGAGCAGTTCTTC. Amino acids: CSVGLGLAGIGSYNEQFF. The genes are TRBV29-1 and TRBJ2-1; 9 nucleotides line up with TRBD2. The CDR3 contains 18 residues. V lost 4 bases to trimming and J lost 0 bases; unmatched junction nucleotides: 13. Germline CDR1 is SQVTM and CDR2 is ANQGSEA.

The chain is built from TRBV6-5 and TRBJ2-3; 9 bases map to TRBD2. The CDR3 sequence is 14 residues long. After removal of 2 bases from V and 6 bases from J, the junction contained 3 bases not matched to a gene. Germline V lookup: CDR1 MNHEY, CDR2 SVGAGI. The CDR3 spells CASSYRSGRDTQYF. The CDR3 nucleotides read TGTGCCAGCAGTTACCGAAGCGGGAGGGATACGCAGTATTTT.

About this clone: One junction end disagrees with the germline gene, perhaps due to a read error. This rearrangement joins TRBV7-9 to TRBJ2-1, with 12 bases matching TRBD2. CDR1 is SEHNR, CDR2 FQNEAQ, per germline (reference sequence). This CDR3 spans 14 amino acids. CDR3 sequence reads: CASSLQLAGGVDVF. The CDR3 DNA reads as TGTGCCAGCAGCTTACAACTAGCGGGAGGTGTAGACGTCTTC.

This chain uses TRBV10-3 with TRBJ2-7; 12 nucleotides agree with TRBD1. Germline V CDR1 and CDR2: ENHRY, SYGVKD. The ends lost 2 bases at V and 1 base at J; junction bases unmatched: 6. CDR3 size: 17 residues. The CDR3 region is CAISEGTGGAGSYEQYF. The CDR3 DNA sequence: TGTGCCATCAGTGAGGGGACAGGGGGCGCGGGTTCCTACGAGCAGTACTTC.

There are a few counts of this clone. This chain connects TRBV11-2 to TRBJ2-3, with 12 bases fitting TRBD2. Germline loops: CDR1 SGHAT, CDR2 FQNNGV. CDR3 length: 19 amino acids. The J segment lost 1 base and the V segment lost 5 bases, leaving 13 bases of the junction unmatched. The CDR3 protein is CASSLWEPSGRGGTDTQYF. CDR3 coding DNA: TGTGCCAGCAGCCTTTGGGAGCCTAGCGGGAGGGGTGGCACAGATACGCAGTATTTT.

The CDR3 here is CASTAGVGGSNEQFF. CDR3 sequence (DNA): TGTGCCAGTACTGCGGGAGTAGGCGGGTCCAATGAGCAGTTCTTC. The V and J genes are TRBV19 and TRBJ2-1; 7 nucleotides agree with TRBD2. CDR1 and CDR2 (germline): LNHDA, SQIVND (reference sequence). The CDR3 consists of 15 residues. The trim removed 7 bases at V and 6 bases at J, leaving 12 bases unmatched.

The chain combines TRBV10-3 with TRBJ2-1; 9 positions match TRBD2. CDR3 length: 17 amino acids. V gave up 2 bases and J gave up 9 bases; unmatched junction bases: 14. Germline assignment: CDR1 ENHRY and CDR2 SYGVKD. CDR3 region: CAISEPGAASGIFEQFF. CDR3 nucleotides: TGTGCCATCAGTGAGCCTGGGGCTGCTAGCGGGATTTTTGAGCAGTTCTTC.

The chain has TRBV5-1 and TRBJ1-6; TRBD1 aligns across 7 bases. CDR1 SGHRS and CDR2 YFSETQ come from the germline V gene. The trim removed 3 bases at V and 7 bases at J, leaving 7 bases unmatched. This CDR3 is 15 amino acids long. The CDR3 DNA sequence: TGCGCCAGCAGCTCGCCGACAGGGTACAATTCACCCCTCCACTTT. Residues: CASSSPTGYNSPLHF.

The chain carries TRBV27 and TRBJ2-2; D may be TRBD1 (6 bases). Germline lookup yields CDR1 MNHEY and CDR2 SMNVEV (reference sequence). This CDR3 is 15 amino acids long. V lost 6 bases, J lost 2 bases, and 13 bases lay in between. CDR3 in amino acids: CASRTPGVNTGELFF. For the CDR3, the DNA is TGTGCCAGCAGGACCCCAGGGGTTAACACCGGGGAGCTGTTTTTT.

V and J are TRBV4-3 and TRBJ2-7, with a weak D call TRBD2 (5 bases). Germline V lookup: CDR1 LGHNA, CDR2 YSLEER. The V gene lost 0 bases and the J gene lost 2 bases, with 8 bases spanning the gap. The CDR3 length is 14 residues. The CDR3 DNA reads TGCGCCAGCAGCCAAGATTCGAGGGCCTACGAGCAGTACTTC. It translates to CASSQDSRAYEQYF.

The V gene is TRBV18, the J gene TRBJ1-2; D may be TRBD1 (5 bases). The CDR3 contains 13 residues. The germline V and J ends were trimmed by 3 bases and 10 bases, with 15 bases remaining between them. Germline-derived CDR1 and CDR2 are KGHSH and LQKENI. CDR3 protein: CASSPLGTRDYTF. For the CDR3, the DNA is TGTGCCAGCTCACCCCTCGGGACTAGGGACTACACCTTC.

The chain couples TRBV19 to TRBJ2-5, with unresolved D. In germline, CDR1 is LNHDA, CDR2 SQIVND (reference sequence). V lost 6 bases and J lost 1, with 9 bases in between. CDR3 length: 13 residues. DNA for the CDR3: TGTGCCAGTAGCAACAGAGCCCAAGAGACCCAGTACTTC. It translates to CASSNRAQETQYF.

This clone was seen more than once but under ten times. The chain has TRBV19 and TRBJ1-3; TRBD1 matches at 8 bases. Germline V lookup: CDR1 LNHDA, CDR2 SQIVND (reference sequence). The CDR3 loop spans 18 amino acids. The ends lost 3 bases at V and 0 bases at J; junction bases unmatched: 10. This CDR3 reads CASSMRTGSIISGNTIYF. CDR3 sequence (DNA): TGTGCCAGTAGTATGAGGACAGGGAGTATCATCTCTGGAAACACCATATATTTT.